This passage covers 15 T cell receptor beta chains from one sample sequenced in a study of CD8 T cells in ankylosing spondylitis. TCRdb re-analysed the 5' RACE reads in MiXCR, keeping a single row per CDR3 protein. Here the sample spans approximately 300,000 distinct CDR3 sequences, roughly 20% being singletons. The specimen was blood, either unsorted or a sorted T cell fraction (not recorded which). The receptors were gathered from a female donor with ankylosing spondylitis or in good health (not recorded which).

The CDR3 reads CASSSGDRGYTF. The CDR3 bases are TGTGCCAGCAGCTCAGGGGATCGGGGCTACACCTTC. The chain has TRBV2 and TRBJ1-2, with D perhaps matching TRBD1 (6 bases). There are 12 residues in the CDR3. V lost 6 bases to trimming and J lost 8 bases, with 13 bases between them. Germline values: CDR1 SNHLY, CDR2 FYNNEI.

This chain connects TRBV3-1 to TRBJ2-1, with 15 bases identical to TRBD2. The CDR3 has 15 residues. The V segment lost 9 bases and the J segment 9 bases; nucleotides outside the gene matches: 9. Germline V CDR1 and CDR2: LGHDT, YNNKEL (reference sequence). The CDR3 loop is CASSGLAGGYSEQFF. CDR3 nucleotide sequence: TGTGCCAGTTCGGGACTAGCGGGAGGATATAGTGAGCAGTTCTTC.

In this sample, this clonotype turned up a few times. The chain combines TRBV11-2 with TRBJ2-1; maybe TRBD2 (5 bases). This CDR3 is 15 amino acids long. V lost 0 bases and J lost 3, with 9 bases in between. Looked up from germline, CDR1 is SGHAT and CDR2 is FQNNGV. The CDR3 here is CASSLDKLVYNEQFF. For the CDR3, the DNA is TGTGCCAGCAGCTTAGATAAACTAGTCTACAATGAGCAGTTCTTC. The whole variable domain, filled in from reference TRBV11-2 and TRBJ2-1, reads EAGVAQSPRYKIIEKRQSVAFWCNPISGHATLYWYQQILGQGPKLLIQFQNNGVVDDSQLPKDRFSAERLKGVDSTLKIQPAKLEDSAVYLCASSLDKLVYNEQFFGPGTRLTVL.

This chain links TRBV7-2 with TRBJ2-1; D is ambiguous. Germline CDR1 is SGHTA and CDR2 is FQGNSA. The CDR3 covers 13 residues. V gave up 1 base and J gave up 10 bases, with 11 bases separating them. This CDR3 is CASSLGGPREQFF. Here the CDR3 DNA reads TGTGCCAGCAGCTTAGGTGGGCCTAGGGAGCAGTTCTTC.

V is TRBV6-5 and J is TRBJ1-2; D not certain. The germline V and J ends were trimmed by 2 bases and 8 bases, with 6 bases remaining between them. CDR1 MNHEY and CDR2 SVGAGI come from the germline V gene. The CDR3 is 11 amino acids. The CDR3 is CASSYEGGYTF. The CDR3 nucleotides are TGTGCCAGCAGTTACGAAGGGGGCTACACCTTC.

This clonotype was seen only a few times. J is TRBJ2-7 and V is TRBV12-3 or TRBV12-4; 10 positions match TRBD2. The CDR3 consists of 17 residues. V shed 3 bases, J shed 5 bases, and the junction held 13 bases outside the gene matches. CDR3 nucleotides: TGTGCCAGCAGTTTCGGACCTAGCGGGAGTCGCAACAACGAGCAGTACTTC. Its translation: CASSFGPSGSRNNEQYF.

The sample holds one count of this clonotype. The chain joins TRBV6-5 to TRBJ1-2; D is undetermined. V lost 4 bases, J lost 8 bases, and 17 bases lay in between. The germline V gene encodes CDR1 MNHEY and CDR2 SVGAGI. CDR3 length: 14 amino acids. DNA for the CDR3: TGTGCCAGCAGTTCCCCGACGGACCGATGGGGCTACACCTTC. It translates to CASSSPTDRWGYTF.

The chain uses TRBV4-3 and TRBJ2-1; TRBD1 matches 8 bases. V lost 1 base, J lost 13 bases, and 6 bases stayed unmatched. CDR3 size: 13 residues. Germline CDR1 LGHNA, CDR2 YSLEER. The CDR3, as DNA: TGCGCCAGCAGCCAAGGTCGGACAGGGACCCAGTTCTTC. It is translated as CASSQGRTGTQFF.

The rearrangement joins TRBV6-5 to TRBJ2-1, with TRBD2 matching over 12 bases. The CDR3 sequence is 16 residues long. Unmatched junction bases numbered 7, after V lost 2 bases and J lost 8 bases. CDR1 is MNHEY, CDR2 SVGAGI, per germline. The CDR3 bases are TGTGCCAGCAGTTACGTGGCTAGCGGGAGGGCGCATGAGCAGTTCTTC. Translated: CASSYVASGRAHEQFF.

This clonotype was seen a handful of times. The chain employs TRBV20-1 and TRBJ2-1; 8 bases line up with TRBD2. The germline gives CDR1 DFQATT, CDR2 SNEGSKA (reference sequence). After removal of 1 base from V and 2 bases from J, the junction contained 1 base not matched to a gene. The CDR3 sequence is 14 residues long. CDR3 in amino acids: CSARVAGTYNEQFF. DNA of the CDR3: TGCAGTGCTAGAGTAGCGGGAACCTACAATGAGCAGTTCTTC.

There are a few counts of this clonotype. The J gene is TRBJ2-5, the V gene TRBV20-1; no firm D call. Trimming shortened V by 2 bases and J by 7 bases, and 11 bases separated the two germline ends. The CDR3 contains 12 residues. The germline CDR1 and CDR2 sequences are DFQATT and SNEGSKA (reference sequence). Written as DNA, the CDR3 is TGCAGTGCTAGAACCCCTCCACGGACCCAGTACTTC. This translates into CSARTPPRTQYF.

The CDR3 here is CASSGSDPGIQYF. In nucleotides, the CDR3 is TGTGCCAGCAGCGGGTCGGACCCGGGCATTCAGTACTTC. The chain employs TRBV5-6 and TRBJ2-4; no reliable D call. This CDR3 contains 13 residues. The V gene lost 4 bases and the J gene lost 9 bases, with 14 bases spanning the gap. The germline gives CDR1 SGHDT, CDR2 YYEEEE.

The chain carries TRBV6-5 and TRBJ2-1; D is perhaps TRBD2 (5 bases). This CDR3 has 11 residues. V was shortened by 8 bases and J by 10 bases, with 12 bases between the two germline ends. Germline V lookup: CDR1 MNHEY, CDR2 SVGAGI. The CDR3, as DNA: TGTGCCAGCGCCCGGGGTGGCGAGCAGTTCTTC. It is translated as CASARGGEQFF.

The chain combines TRBV7-9 with TRBJ2-1, with D unclear. The germline gives CDR1 SEHNR, CDR2 FQNEAQ (reference sequence). V was clipped by 7 bases and J by 5 bases, with 3 bases between them. The CDR3 runs 10 residues. CDR3 sequence: CASTDNEQFF. CDR3 coding DNA: TGTGCCAGCACCGACAATGAGCAGTTCTTC.

This chain links TRBV12-3 or TRBV12-4 with TRBJ1-3; D gene uncertain. V lost 2 bases and J lost 4, with 15 bases in between. The CDR3 has 16 amino acids. CDR3 in amino acids: CASSLSEGRPGNTIYF. For the CDR3, the DNA is TGTGCCAGCAGTTTATCAGAGGGCCGGCCCGGAAACACCATATATTTT.